Presented here are 23 T cell receptor beta chains from one specimen sequenced in a study of shared clonotypes between healthy human individuals. Generated by immunoSEQ multiplex PCR, the TCRdb table keeps only in-frame clones and is missing some. Altogether under 2,500,000 clones are present, nearly 97% being singletons, with the ten largest covering roughly 0.13%. The sample consisted of naive CD4+ T cells sorted from blood. Subset here: CD45RA+ positively selected. These receptor sequences come from a man aged 18 to 29 in good health.

This clone was seen once. The chain combines TRBV30 with TRBJ2-3; no clear D gene. Germline lookup yields CDR1 GTSNPN and CDR2 SVGIG (reference sequence). The CDR3 extends over 15 amino acids. V lost 2 bases, J lost 0 bases, and 12 bases lay in between. Here the CDR3 reads CAWSFGLLSTDTQYF. CDR3 coding DNA: TGTGCCTGGAGTTTCGGCCTTCTTAGCACAGATACGCAGTATTTT.

This chain connects TRBV11-2 to TRBJ2-4; D ambiguous. V lost 0 bases and J lost 0, with 12 bases in between. CDR1 is SGHAT and CDR2 is FQNNGV in the germline V gene. The CDR3 spans 17 residues. In DNA, the CDR3 is TGTGCCAGCAGCTTAGATCGGGCAGATCTAGCCAAAAACATTCAGTACTTC. Translating gives CASSLDRADLAKNIQYF.

The rearrangement joins TRBV5-4 to TRBJ1-2, with D unclear. Germline V gives CDR1 SGHNT, CDR2 YYREEE (reference sequence). The CDR3 covers 15 residues. Deletions cut 1 base from V and 4 bases from J, with 14 bases between. The CDR3: CASSLPRESGYGYTF. DNA of the CDR3: TGTGCCAGCAGCTTGCCCCGGGAGAGCGGCTATGGCTACACCTTC.

This clone appeared once. This chain uses TRBV5-1 with TRBJ2-5; D uncertain. The germline V gene encodes CDR1 SGHRS and CDR2 YFSETQ. The CDR3 is 15 residues long. Trimming removed 0 bases at V and 1 base at J, with 10 bases between. The CDR3 sequence is CASSLGTRSQETQYF. In DNA, the CDR3 is TGCGCCAGCAGCTTGGGGACGAGGAGCCAAGAGACCCAGTACTTC.

This sequence joins TRBV27 and TRBJ1-2; 9 nucleotides align to TRBD1. The CDR3 contains 14 residues. V lost 8 bases to trimming and J lost 6 bases; unmatched junction nucleotides: 10. The germline V gene has CDR1 MNHEY and CDR2 SMNVEV (reference sequence). CDR3 amino acids: CASALRGTGNGYTF. CDR3 bases: TGTGCCAGCGCCCTCCGAGGGACAGGGAATGGCTACACCTTC.

The V and J genes are TRBV2 and TRBJ2-3; D is unclear. V gave up 10 bases and J gave up 4 bases, with 15 bases separating them. This CDR3 is built from 13 residues. Germline V CDR1 and CDR2: SNHLY, FYNNEI. The CDR3 protein is CANLRVYADTQYF. The CDR3 DNA reads as TGTGCCAACCTTAGGGTCTACGCAGATACGCAGTATTTT.

The V and J genes are TRBV7-2 and TRBJ2-4, with TRBD2 matching 8 bases. CDR3 length: 16 residues. V shed 5 bases and J 4 bases; nucleotides not matched to a gene: 10. The germline CDR1 and CDR2 sequences are SGHTA and FQGNSA. The CDR3 DNA reads TGTGCCAGCAGCCGACCCTCGAAGCGGGAGAAAAACATTCAGTACTTC. It encodes CASSRPSKREKNIQYF.

The genes are TRBV2 and TRBJ1-5; TRBD1 might be the D (6 bases). Trimming left V 4 bases short and J 5 bases short, with 9 bases between. Per the germline V gene, CDR1 is SNHLY and CDR2 is FYNNEI. This CDR3 has 13 residues. This CDR3 is CASSATGYQPQHF. The CDR3 bases are TGTGCCAGCAGTGCCACAGGGTATCAGCCCCAGCATTTT.

The J gene is TRBJ2-7, the V gene TRBV28, with a possible D match to TRBD2 (5 bases). The CDR3 spans 15 residues. Trimming left V 5 bases short and J 1 base short, with 15 bases between. The germline V gene has CDR1 MDHEN and CDR2 SYDVKM. CDR3 loop: CASSGRGIGSYEQYF. Written as DNA, the CDR3 is TGTGCCAGCAGTGGCCGGGGTATAGGGTCCTACGAGCAGTACTTC.

This clone was observed a single time. A much larger clone lies a single base off, so this may be a read error. The V call is TRBV7-2, the J call TRBJ2-5; D gene ambiguous. Trimming removed 1 base at V and 6 bases at J, with 3 bases between. Per the germline V gene, CDR1 is SGHTA and CDR2 is FQGNSA. The CDR3 loop spans 11 amino acids. The CDR3 loop is CASSLEKTQYF. As DNA, the CDR3 is TGTGCCAGCAGCTTAGAAAAGACCCAGTACTTC. The full variable domain, with the rest looked up from reference TRBV7-2 and TRBJ2-5, is GAGVSQSPSNKVTEKGKDVELRCDPISGHTALYWYRQSLGQGLEFLIYFQGNSAPDKSGLPSDRFSAERTGGSVSTLTIQRTQQEDSAVYLCASSLEKTQYFGPGTRLLVL.

V usage is TRBV10-3 and J usage is TRBJ1-3; TRBD1 matches at 8 bases. The CDR3 covers 15 residues. With V trimmed by 2 bases and J by 2 bases, 2 bases remained unmatched. CDR1 and CDR2 (germline): ENHRY, SYGVKD. The chain's CDR3 is CAISEATGAGNTIYF. The CDR3 bases are TGTGCCATCAGTGAGGCGACAGGGGCTGGAAACACCATATATTTT.

This chain links TRBV29-1 with TRBJ2-2; TRBD2 aligns across 7 bases. The V gene's germline CDR1 is SQVTM and CDR2 ANQGSEA. The CDR3 extends over 14 amino acids. Losses at the gene ends were 6 bases for V and 6 bases for J; bases not matched to a gene: 10. CDR3 region: CSVTSWGGAGELFF. CDR3 nucleotides: TGCAGCGTCACGTCTTGGGGAGGGGCCGGGGAGCTGTTTTTT.

The CDR3 loop reads CASSQDRGPYNSPLHF. The CDR3 region has the DNA TGCGCCAGCAGCCAAGATCGGGGGCCCTATAATTCACCCCTCCACTTT. The chain recombines TRBV4-3 with TRBJ1-6, with D perhaps matching TRBD1 (6 bases). Trimming took 0 bases from V and 2 from J, leaving 8 bases between them. Germline V gene lookup returns CDR1 LGHNA and CDR2 YSLEER. The CDR3 length is 16 residues.

This clone was detected a few times. The chain is built from TRBV6-5 and TRBJ2-2; D gene uncertain. CDR1 and CDR2 (germline): MNHEY, SVGAGI. Trimming removed 1 base at V and 1 base at J, with 1 base between. The CDR3 has 13 amino acids. The CDR3 coding sequence is TGTGCCAGCAGTTACTGGAACACCGGGGAGCTGTTTTTT. It yields the protein CASSYWNTGELFF.

This clone was counted once. The rearrangement uses TRBV5-1 and TRBJ2-2, with D perhaps TRBD1 (5 bases). Germline CDR1 and CDR2: SGHRS and YFSETQ. The CDR3 is made up of 15 amino acids. The V end lost 4 bases, the J end lost 3 bases, and 13 bases lay between the germline ends. CDR3 region: CASSQGHVDTGELFF. DNA of the CDR3: TGCGCCAGCAGCCAAGGACACGTTGACACCGGGGAGCTGTTTTTT.

CDR3 protein: CASSQVRGFRAFF. The CDR3 bases are TGTGCCAGCAGCCAAGTGCGGGGATTCAGGGCTTTCTTT. V and J are TRBV14 and TRBJ1-1; no clear D. The V end lost 1 base, the J end lost 11 bases, and 14 bases lay between the germline ends. This CDR3 is 13 amino acids long. In germline, CDR1 is SGHDN, CDR2 FVKESK. Looking up the rest from reference TRBV14 and TRBJ1-1 gives the full variable domain: EAGVTQFPSHSVIEKGQTVTLRCDPISGHDNLYWYRRVMGKEIKFLLHFVKESKQDESGMPNNRFLAERTGGTYSTLKVQPAELEDSGVYFCASSQVRGFRAFFGQGTRLTVV.

The chain employs TRBV30 and TRBJ1-5; no definite D call. The CDR3 contains 15 residues. Deletions cut 4 bases from V and 0 bases from J, with 13 bases between. Germline CDR1 and CDR2: GTSNPN and SVGIG (reference sequence). CDR3 sequence (DNA): TGTGCCTGGAACGCTCCGGGTTATAGCAATCAGCCCCAGCATTTT. It is translated as CAWNAPGYSNQPQHF. The full variable domain, completed using reference TRBV30 and TRBJ1-5, is SQTIHQWPATLVQPVGSPLSLECTVEGTSNPNLYWYRQAAGRGLQLLFYSVGIGQISSEVPQNLSASRPQDRQFILSSKKLLLSDSGFYLCAWNAPGYSNQPQHFGDGTRLSIL.

The chain employs TRBV28 and TRBJ2-1, with 8 bases that match TRBD1. Trimming took 6 bases from V and 3 from J; bases not matched to a gene: 7. The CDR3 spans 15 residues. From germline, CDR1 is MDHEN and CDR2 SYDVKM. The CDR3 DNA reads as TGTGCCAGCAGCAAAACCGGGACAGGCTACAATGAGCAGTTCTTC. It encodes CASSKTGTGYNEQFF.

This clone was recorded once. J is TRBJ1-1 and V is TRBV7-8; possible D gene TRBD1, 5 bases. The CDR3 loop spans 15 amino acids. Germline CDR1 SGHVS, CDR2 FQNEAQ. V gave up 6 bases and J gave up 4 bases, with 18 bases separating them. The CDR3 is CASRNSGTAATEAFF. CDR3 coding DNA: TGTGCCAGCAGAAATTCCGGGACCGCGGCCACTGAAGCTTTCTTT.

The J gene is TRBJ2-7, the V gene TRBV11-2, with 14 bases lining up with TRBD2. Germline lookup yields CDR1 SGHAT and CDR2 FQNNGV. Unmatched junction bases numbered 9, after V lost 5 bases and J lost 3 bases. The CDR3 sequence is 17 residues long. CDR3 sequence (DNA): TGTGCCAGCAGCGCCGGGACTAGCGGGAGTAGTCGCTACGAGCAGTACTTC. Its translation is CASSAGTSGSSRYEQYF.

The chain employs TRBV11-2 and TRBJ2-7; unclear D gene. V dropped 5 bases and J dropped 4 bases, with 21 bases sitting between them. Germline V lookup: CDR1 SGHAT, CDR2 FQNNGV. The CDR3 is made up of 16 amino acids. CDR3: CASSPSPGVGNYEQYF. CDR3 nucleotide sequence: TGTGCCAGCAGCCCGTCCCCTGGGGTAGGAAATTACGAGCAGTACTTC.

This clone has only one observation. The rearrangement uses TRBV7-9 and TRBJ2-3; 9 nucleotides agree with TRBD2. The V gene's germline CDR1 is SEHNR and CDR2 FQNEAQ (reference sequence). The CDR3 contains 17 residues. Trimming took 5 bases from V and 7 from J; bases not matched to a gene: 16. The DNA of the CDR3 is TGTGCCAGCAGCCCGCGGTTGGCGGGGGGGCCGGTAAATACGCAGTATTTT. The encoded protein is CASSPRLAGGPVNTQYF.

The genes are TRBV28 and TRBJ1-2; tentatively, D is TRBD1 (5 bases). Trimming cost V 8 bases and J 0 bases, with 16 bases left between them. Germline assignment: CDR1 MDHEN and CDR2 SYDVKM. The CDR3 runs to 15 residues. The CDR3 nucleotides are TGTGCCAGCCACTCTGGGGGTACCGCTAACTATGGCTACACCTTC. This gives the protein CASHSGGTANYGYTF.